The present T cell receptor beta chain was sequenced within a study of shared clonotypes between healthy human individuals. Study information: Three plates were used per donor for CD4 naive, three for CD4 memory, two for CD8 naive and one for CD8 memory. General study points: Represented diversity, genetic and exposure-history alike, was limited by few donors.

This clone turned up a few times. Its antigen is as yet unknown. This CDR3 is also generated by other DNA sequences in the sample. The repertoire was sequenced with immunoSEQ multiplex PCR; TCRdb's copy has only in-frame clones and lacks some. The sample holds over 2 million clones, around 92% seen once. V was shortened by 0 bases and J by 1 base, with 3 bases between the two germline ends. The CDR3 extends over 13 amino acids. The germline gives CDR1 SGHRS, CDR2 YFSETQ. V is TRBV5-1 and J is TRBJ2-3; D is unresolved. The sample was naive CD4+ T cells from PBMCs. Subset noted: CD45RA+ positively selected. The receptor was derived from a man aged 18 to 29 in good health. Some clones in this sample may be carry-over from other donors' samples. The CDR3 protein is CASSLGGTDTQYF. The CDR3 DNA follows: TGCGCCAGCAGCTTGGGTGGCACAGATACGCAGTATTTT.